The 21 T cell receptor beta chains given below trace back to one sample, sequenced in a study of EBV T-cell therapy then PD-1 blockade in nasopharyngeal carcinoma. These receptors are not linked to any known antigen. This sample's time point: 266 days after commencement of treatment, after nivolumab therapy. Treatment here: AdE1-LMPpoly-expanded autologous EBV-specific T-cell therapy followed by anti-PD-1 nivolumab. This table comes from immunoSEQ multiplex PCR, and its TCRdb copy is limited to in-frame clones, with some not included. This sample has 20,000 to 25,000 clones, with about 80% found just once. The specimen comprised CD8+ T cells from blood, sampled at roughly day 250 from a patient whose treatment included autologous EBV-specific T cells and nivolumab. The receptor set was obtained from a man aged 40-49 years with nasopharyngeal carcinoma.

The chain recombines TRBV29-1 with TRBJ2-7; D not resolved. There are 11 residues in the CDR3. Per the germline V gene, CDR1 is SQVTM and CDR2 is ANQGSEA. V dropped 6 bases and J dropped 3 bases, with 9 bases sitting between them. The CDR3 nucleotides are TGCAGCGTATCCGAGATCTACGAGCAGTACTTC. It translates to CSVSEIYEQYF.

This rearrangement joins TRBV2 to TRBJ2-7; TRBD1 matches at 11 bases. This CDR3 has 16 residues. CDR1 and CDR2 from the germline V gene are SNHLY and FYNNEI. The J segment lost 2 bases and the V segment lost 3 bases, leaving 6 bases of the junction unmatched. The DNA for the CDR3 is TGTGCCAGCAGTGATACCCCGGGACAGGGGGCCTACGAGCAGTACTTC. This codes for CASSDTPGQGAYEQYF.

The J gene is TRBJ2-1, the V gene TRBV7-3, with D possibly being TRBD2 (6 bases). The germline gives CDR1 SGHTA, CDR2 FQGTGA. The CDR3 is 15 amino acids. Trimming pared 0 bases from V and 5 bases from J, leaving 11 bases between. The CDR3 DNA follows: TGTGCCAGCAGCTTAACCCAGCGGGCGGACAATGAGCAGTTCTTC. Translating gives CASSLTQRADNEQFF.

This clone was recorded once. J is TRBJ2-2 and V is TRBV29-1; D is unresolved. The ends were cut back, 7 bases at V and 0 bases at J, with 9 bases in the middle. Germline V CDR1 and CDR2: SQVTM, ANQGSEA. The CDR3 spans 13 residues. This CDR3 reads CSATITNTGELFF. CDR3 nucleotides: TGCAGCGCCACAATTACGAACACCGGGGAGCTGTTTTTT.

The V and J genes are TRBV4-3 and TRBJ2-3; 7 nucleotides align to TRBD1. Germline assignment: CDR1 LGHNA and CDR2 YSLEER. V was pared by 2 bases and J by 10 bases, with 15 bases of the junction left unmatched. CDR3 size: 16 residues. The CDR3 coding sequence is TGCGCCAGCAGCCAACTGATTCGGACAGGCGAACTAGCGCAGTATTTT. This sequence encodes CASSQLIRTGELAQYF.

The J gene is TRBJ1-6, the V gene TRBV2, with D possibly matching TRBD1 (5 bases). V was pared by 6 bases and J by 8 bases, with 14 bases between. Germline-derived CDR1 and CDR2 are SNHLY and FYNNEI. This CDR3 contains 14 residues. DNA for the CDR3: TGTGCCAGCAGAGTAGGGACCCAAGATTCACCCCTCCACTTT. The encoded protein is CASRVGTQDSPLHF.

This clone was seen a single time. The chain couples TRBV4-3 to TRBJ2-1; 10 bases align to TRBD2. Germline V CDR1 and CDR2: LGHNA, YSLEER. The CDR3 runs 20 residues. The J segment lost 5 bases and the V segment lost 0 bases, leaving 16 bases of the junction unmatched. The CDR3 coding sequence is TGCGCCAGCAGCCAAGAAGTCCTAGCGGGGGACCTCTCTCGGGACAATGAGCAGTTCTTC. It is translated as CASSQEVLAGDLSRDNEQFF.

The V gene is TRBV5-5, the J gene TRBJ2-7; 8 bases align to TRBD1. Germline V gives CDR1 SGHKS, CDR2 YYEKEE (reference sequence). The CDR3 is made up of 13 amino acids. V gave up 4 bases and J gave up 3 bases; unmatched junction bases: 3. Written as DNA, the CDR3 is TGTGCCAGCAGCCCTACAGGGGGCTACGAGCAGTACTTC. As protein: CASSPTGGYEQYF.

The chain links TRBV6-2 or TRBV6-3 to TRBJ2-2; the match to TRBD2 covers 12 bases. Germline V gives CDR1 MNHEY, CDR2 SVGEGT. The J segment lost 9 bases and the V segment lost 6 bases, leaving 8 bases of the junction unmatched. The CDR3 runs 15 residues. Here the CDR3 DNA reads TGTGCCAGCAGCAGGACTAGCGGGGCAGTCCGGGAGCTGTTTTTT. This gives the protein CASSRTSGAVRELFF.

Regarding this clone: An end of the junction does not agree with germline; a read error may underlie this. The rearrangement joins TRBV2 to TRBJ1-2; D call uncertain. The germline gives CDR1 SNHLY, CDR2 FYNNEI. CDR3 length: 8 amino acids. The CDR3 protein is CARSGEPF. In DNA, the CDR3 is TGTGCCAGGAGCGGGGAGCCATTC.

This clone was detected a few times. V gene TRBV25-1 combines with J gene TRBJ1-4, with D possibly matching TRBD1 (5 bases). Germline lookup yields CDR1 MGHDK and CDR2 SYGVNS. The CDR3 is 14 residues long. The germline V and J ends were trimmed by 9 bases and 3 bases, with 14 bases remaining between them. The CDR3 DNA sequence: TGTGCCAGTATACCGGGAGGGGCTAATGAAAAACTGTTTTTT. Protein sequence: CASIPGGANEKLFF. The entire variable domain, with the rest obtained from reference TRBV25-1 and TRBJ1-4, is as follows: EADIYQTPRYLVIGTGKKITLECSQTMGHDKMYWYQQDPGMELHLIHYSYGVNSTEKGDLSSESTVSRIRTEHFPLTLESARPSHTSQYLCASIPGGANEKLFFGSGTQLSVL.

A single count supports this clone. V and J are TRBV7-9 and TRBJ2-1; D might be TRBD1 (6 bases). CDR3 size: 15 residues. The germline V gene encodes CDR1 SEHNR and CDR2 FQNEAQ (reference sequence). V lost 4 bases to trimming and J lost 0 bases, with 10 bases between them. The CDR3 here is CASSSQGSSYNEQFF. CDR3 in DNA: TGTGCCAGCAGCTCACAGGGCAGCTCCTACAATGAGCAGTTCTTC.

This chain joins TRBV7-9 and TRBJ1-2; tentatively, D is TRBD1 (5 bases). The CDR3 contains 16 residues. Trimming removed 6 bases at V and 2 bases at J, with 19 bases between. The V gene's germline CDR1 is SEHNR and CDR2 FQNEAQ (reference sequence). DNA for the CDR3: TGTGCCAGCAGTTTAAGGGTGCGGGGGGAAAACTATGGCTACACCTTC. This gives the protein CASSLRVRGENYGYTF. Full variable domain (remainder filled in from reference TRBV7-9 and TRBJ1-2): DTGVSQNPRHKITKRGQNVTFRCDPISEHNRLYWYRQTLGQGPEFLTYFQNEAQLEKSRLLSDRFSAERPKGSFSTLEIQRTEQGDSAMYLCASSLRVRGENYGYTFGSGTRLTVV.

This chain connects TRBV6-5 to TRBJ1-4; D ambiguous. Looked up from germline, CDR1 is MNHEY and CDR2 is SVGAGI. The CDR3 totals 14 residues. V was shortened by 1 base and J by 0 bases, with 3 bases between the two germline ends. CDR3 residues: CASSYLATNEKLFF. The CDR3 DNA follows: TGTGCCAGCAGTTACTTAGCAACTAATGAAAAACTGTTTTTT.

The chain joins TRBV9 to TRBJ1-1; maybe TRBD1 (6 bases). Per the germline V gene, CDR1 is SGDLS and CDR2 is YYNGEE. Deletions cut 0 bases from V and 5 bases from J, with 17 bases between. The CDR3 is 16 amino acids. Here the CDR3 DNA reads TGTGCCAGCAGCGTAGCAGGGGTCGGGGGAAGGACTGAAGCTTTCTTT. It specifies CASSVAGVGGRTEAFF.

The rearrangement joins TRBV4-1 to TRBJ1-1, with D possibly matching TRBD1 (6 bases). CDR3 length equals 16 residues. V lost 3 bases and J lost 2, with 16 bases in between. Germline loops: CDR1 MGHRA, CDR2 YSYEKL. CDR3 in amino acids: CASSQINRVLNTEAFF. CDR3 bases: TGCGCCAGCAGCCAGATAAACAGGGTTTTAAACACTGAAGCTTTCTTT.

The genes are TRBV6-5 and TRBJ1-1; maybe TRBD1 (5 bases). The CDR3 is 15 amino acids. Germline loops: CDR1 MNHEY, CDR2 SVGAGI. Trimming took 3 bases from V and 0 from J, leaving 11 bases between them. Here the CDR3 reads CASSYREGLNTEAFF. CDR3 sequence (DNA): TGTGCCAGCAGTTATCGCGAGGGGTTGAACACTGAAGCTTTCTTT.

CDR3 protein: CASSQGLQKKYEQYF. The CDR3 DNA follows: TGCGCCAGCAGCCAAGGGTTGCAGAAAAAATACGAGCAGTACTTC. V and J are TRBV4-3 and TRBJ2-7; no clear D gene. This CDR3 spans 15 amino acids. Per the germline V gene, CDR1 is LGHNA and CDR2 is YSLEER. Trimming cost V 1 base and J 4 bases, with 14 bases left between them.

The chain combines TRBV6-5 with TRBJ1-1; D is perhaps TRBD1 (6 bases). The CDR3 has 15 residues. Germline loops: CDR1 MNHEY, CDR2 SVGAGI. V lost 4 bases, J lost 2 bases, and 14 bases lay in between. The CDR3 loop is CASSLNPDSNTEAFF. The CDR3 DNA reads TGTGCCAGCAGTTTAAATCCGGACAGCAACACTGAAGCTTTCTTT.

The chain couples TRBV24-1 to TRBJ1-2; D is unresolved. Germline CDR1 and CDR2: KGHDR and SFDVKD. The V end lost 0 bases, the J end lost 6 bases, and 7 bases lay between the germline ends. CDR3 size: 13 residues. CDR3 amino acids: CATSDLGRNGYTF. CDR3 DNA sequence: TGTGCCACCAGTGATTTGGGTCGGAATGGCTACACCTTC.

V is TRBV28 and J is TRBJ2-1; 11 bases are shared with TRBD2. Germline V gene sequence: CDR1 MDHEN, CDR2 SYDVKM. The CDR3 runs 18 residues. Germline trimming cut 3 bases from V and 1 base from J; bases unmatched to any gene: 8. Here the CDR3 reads CASSLPTSGGQSYNEQFF. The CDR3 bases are TGTGCCAGCAGTTTGCCTACTAGCGGGGGACAATCCTACAATGAGCAGTTCTTC.